This TCR beta chain was captured in a study of blood T cell repertoires in COVID-19 (dated by TCRdb to 2018 to 2021). Regarding the research as a whole: The collaborator samples originated in the United States, Italy and Spain and spanned the acute and convalescent phases of COVID-19. The samples were drawn from two sources: the first 160 participants of the ongoing ImmuneRACE study, and 950 to 1,500 subjects contributed by 6 global collaborators. Where available, HLA class I and class II types were taken from metadata supplied by the sample provider and were not determined by assay-based typing. The sample metadata nearly always contained a de-identified subject ID, COVID-19 status, age in years and sex. Deeply sampled blood TCRbeta repertoires from subjects exposed to, actively infected with, or recovered from COVID-19 were included in the dataset. The prospective study material was composed of cDNA or gDNA derived from T cells, B-cell-depleted T cells, or PBMCs. The repertoires were released in a freely available public database meant as a resource for research on the immune response to SARS-CoV-2. Study-level results and caveats: The quantity of clinical and demographic metadata differed by source and by participant and was supplied without curation.

Enrolling through a virtual design, the prospective study's participants ranged in age from roughly 18 to 95 years and lived across some 22 United States geographic areas. Cohort assignment in the prospective study relied on participant-reported clinical history from a screening survey and a study questionnaire. Exposed participants were defined as having been in contact with someone with a PCR-confirmed or clinician-diagnosed COVID-19 case within 2 weeks of study entry. In the prospective study, mobile phlebotomists collected whole blood, serum and a nasopharyngeal or oropharyngeal swab from each participant. Prospective study participants could optionally give additional blood draws and questionnaires over an approximately two-month period. Blood samples from the prospective study were shipped frozen or at room temperature prior to DNA extraction. The immunoSEQ Assay, a bias-controlled multiplex PCR, was used to amplify TCRbeta CDR3 regions from genomic DNA. In the authors' own workflow: The number of nucleated cells in each sample was estimated by amplification of reference gene primers within the assay. Sequence reads were collapsed and filtered to measure the absolute abundance of every unique TCRbeta CDR3 rearrangement. For each sample, productive Simpson clonality was calculated by taking the square root of Simpson's diversity index across productive rearrangements. This is the immuneACCESS table as TCRdb keeps it, with only in-frame sequences that have V and J called. A part of the clones is gone; compared with another copy, unresolved V genes explain less than half, and the rest is unexplained. V, J and clone size reflect that table, while D and trimming were determined from the DNA. This sample has approximately 250,000 clones in its table, and 75% to 95% of those were observed once. Clones ranked in the top ten supply about 3% of the sample.

Turning to this clone: Its antigen is currently not known. It has no much larger one-base neighbor in the sample; base qualities were not kept.

The CDR3 goes from the cysteine to the phenylalanine over 15 residues. The entry retains the CDR3 DNA only, 45 bases that are in frame from base 1. Germline trimming amounts to 5 bases on V and 6 bases on J, with 8 as the count of junction bases outside the gene matches. The germline V gene (reference sequence) specifies MNHEY as CDR1 and SMNVEV as CDR2. This clonotype was obtained from a man aged 35-49 years who had been exposed to COVID-19. The sample taken for sequencing was PBMCs or T cells enriched from blood (not recorded which). The V and J genes are TRBV27 and TRBJ1-5, with 9 central nucleotides matching TRBD1. The DNA reads as follows: TGTGCCAGCAGTGCAGGGACAGGGAGAAGTCAGCCCCAGCATTTT. It specifies CASSAGTGRSQPQHF.